These 29 T cell receptor beta chains came from one sample sequenced in a study of Graves' ophthalmopathy and Graves' hyperthyroidism. From RNA, the CDR3 regions of TCR beta chains were amplified and sequenced. HTBI primers were employed in first-round RT-PCR, then a second-round multiplex PCR followed. TCRdb analysed the multiplex PCR reads with MiXCR anew, one entry per CDR3 protein. The sample has a few hundred thousand distinct CDR3 sequences, approximately 18% seen once; the top ten hold 2.4%. The sample taken for sequencing was peripheral blood. The source is an adult woman with stable Graves' hyperthyroidism.

This clonotype was detected many times. J is TRBJ1-5 and V is TRBV18; D gene ambiguous. The CDR3 loop spans 14 amino acids. Germline V gives CDR1 KGHSH, CDR2 LQKENI. V was trimmed by 3 bases and J by 0 bases, leaving 6 bases between them. In DNA form, the CDR3 reads TGTGCCAGCTCACCCGGATTTAGCAATCAGCCCCAGCATTTT. Its protein is CASSPGFSNQPQHF. Based on the CDR3 plus reference TRBV18 and TRBJ1-5, the full variable domain is NAGVMQNPRHLVRRRGQEARLRCSPMKGHSHVYWYRQLPEEGLKFMVYLQKENIIDESGMPKERFSAEFPKEGPSILRIQQVVRGDSAAYFCASSPGFSNQPQHFGDGTRLSIL.

The sample holds a few counts of this clonotype. This chain connects TRBV5-1 to TRBJ2-2, with 8 bases that match TRBD1. Trimming took 5 bases from V and 4 from J; bases not matched to a gene: 10. Germline V gene sequence: CDR1 SGHRS, CDR2 YFSETQ. The CDR3 extends over 16 amino acids. The CDR3 spells CASRETGTGATGELFF. CDR3 sequence (DNA): TGCGCCAGCAGAGAAACCGGGACAGGCGCCACCGGGGAGCTGTTTTTT. The variable domain in full, completed from reference TRBV5-1 and TRBJ2-2, reads KAGVTQTPRYLIKTRGQQVTLSCSPISGHRSVSWYQQTPGQGLQFLFEYFSETQRNKGNFPGRFSGRQFSNSRSEMNVSTLELGDSALYLCASRETGTGATGELFFGEGSRLTVL.

Ten or more counts support this clonotype. A much larger clone differs by one base, so this may be a read error. The gene calls are TRBV20-1 and TRBJ2-5; D might be TRBD2 (5 bases). This CDR3 has 17 amino acids. Germline V gives CDR1 DFQATT, CDR2 SNEGSKA (reference sequence). This CDR3 reads CNANPFPLGRAGETQYF. The CDR3 nucleotides read TGCAATGCTAATCCCTTCCCCCTAGGACGGGCGGGAGAGACCCAGTACTTC.

This clonotype was counted at least ten times. This chain connects TRBV30 to TRBJ1-5, with D possibly being TRBD1 (5 bases). The CDR3 loop spans 13 amino acids. The germline V gene encodes CDR1 GTSNPN and CDR2 SVGIG (reference sequence). Between the trimmed V and J ends, which lost 5 bases and 3 bases, there was a span of 11 bases. CDR3 loop: CAWSRADNQPQHF. CDR3 nucleotides: TGTGCCTGGTCCAGGGCGGACAATCAGCCCCAGCATTTT.

A few counts support this clonotype. The chain has TRBV4-2 and TRBJ2-7, with 8 bases identical to TRBD2. After removal of 0 bases from V and 0 bases from J, the junction contained 4 bases not matched to a gene. Germline lookup yields CDR1 LGHNA and CDR2 YNFKEQ. This CDR3 has 16 residues. This CDR3 reads CASSQEPSGSSYEQYF. The CDR3 coding sequence is TGTGCCAGCAGCCAAGAACCGAGCGGGAGCTCCTACGAGCAGTACTTC.

The rearrangement uses TRBV7-2 and TRBJ1-5, with D unclear. The V end lost 1 base, the J end lost 6 bases, and 13 bases lay between the germline ends. This CDR3 comprises 15 residues. The germline V gene encodes CDR1 SGHTA and CDR2 FQGNSA. CDR3 sequence (DNA): TGTGCCAGCAGCTTAGGGATCGGGATAGGTCAGCCCCAGCATTTT. This sequence encodes CASSLGIGIGQPQHF.

In its sample, this clonotype was seen many times. The gene calls are TRBV28 and TRBJ2-7; D may be TRBD1 or TRBD2 (5 bases each). Germline V gives CDR1 MDHEN, CDR2 SYDVKM. Trimming removed 5 bases at V and 6 bases at J, with 14 bases between. This CDR3 is built from 13 residues. The CDR3 region is CASSQGAGCEQYF. The CDR3 DNA is TGTGCCAGCAGTCAGGGAGCAGGGTGCGAGCAGTACTTC.

This clonotype was counted ten times or more. The chain recombines TRBV6-5 with TRBJ1-2; 11 nucleotides match TRBD1. The V gene end was trimmed by 0 bases and the J gene end by 6 bases; junction bases not matched to a gene: 9. The germline gives CDR1 MNHEY, CDR2 SVGAGI. The CDR3 has 17 residues. The CDR3 spells CASSYSGQGVRGDGYTF. Written as DNA, the CDR3 is TGTGCCAGCAGTTACTCGGGACAGGGGGTCCGAGGGGATGGCTACACCTTC.

This clonotype was counted ten times or more. V usage is TRBV20-1 and J usage is TRBJ2-7, with 7 bases that match TRBD2. Germline loops: CDR1 DFQATT, CDR2 SNEGSKA (reference sequence). This CDR3 contains 14 residues. Trimming cost V 5 bases and J 0 bases; bases outside gene matches: 7. The CDR3 DNA reads TGCAGTGCTCTAGGGACTAAGAGCTCCTACGAGCAGTACTTC. As protein: CSALGTKSSYEQYF.

This clonotype was recorded many times. The V and J genes are TRBV12-5 and TRBJ1-2, with D hard to call. CDR3 length equals 20 residues. The germline gives CDR1 LGHNT, CDR2 FRNRAP. V was shortened by 0 bases and J by 6 bases, with 29 bases between the two germline ends. CDR3: CASGLVIRSVGWRSLDGYTF. CDR3 bases: TGTGCTAGTGGTTTGGTAATAAGATCGGTCGGGTGGAGGAGTTTAGATGGCTACACCTTC.

There are many counts of this clonotype. Here the CDR3 DNA reads TGCAGTGCTAGAGACCCGGGACTTCAGTACTTC. Translating it yields CSARDPGLQYF. This chain uses TRBV20-1 with TRBJ2-4; D tentatively reads TRBD1 or TRBD2 (5 bases each). From germline, CDR1 is DFQATT and CDR2 SNEGSKA (reference sequence). The V gene lost 0 bases and the J gene lost 11 bases, with 8 bases spanning the gap. CDR3 length: 11 residues.

There are many counts of this clonotype. A much larger clone differs from this one at a single base, so this may be a read error. This sequence joins TRBV28 and TRBJ2-7, with D perhaps given as TRBD1 or TRBD2 (6 bases each). The length of the CDR3 is 17 residues. Per the germline V gene, CDR1 is MDHEN and CDR2 is SYDVKM. Trimming took 6 bases from V and 6 from J, leaving 27 bases between them. The CDR3 here is CASRPLLDGGSTCEQYF. The CDR3 region has the DNA TGTGCCAGCAGACCCTTATTAGACGGGGGCTCCACCTGCGAGCAGTACTTC.

This clonotype was detected only a few times. The chain links TRBV2 to TRBJ1-1; D might be TRBD1 (5 bases). Between the trimmed V and J ends, which lost 7 bases and 8 bases, there was a span of 26 bases. Germline loops: CDR1 SNHLY, CDR2 FYNNEI. The CDR3 has 16 amino acids. For the CDR3, the DNA is TGTGCCAGCACTCCGGGGGTAACCCGCCTTACCGGGGAAGCTTTCTTT. Its protein is CASTPGVTRLTGEAFF.

The chain is built from TRBV12-3 or TRBV12-4 and TRBJ1-2; possible D gene TRBD1, 6 bases. CDR3 length equals 14 residues. Trimming cost V 5 bases and J 7 bases, with 17 bases left between them. CDR3 residues: CASSHGDTGTGYTF. CDR3 in DNA: TGTGCCAGCAGTCATGGGGATACAGGGACTGGCTACACCTTC.

In its sample, this clonotype was seen many times. The J gene is TRBJ2-7, the V gene TRBV30; TRBD2 matches 11 bases. The CDR3 has 16 amino acids. The V gene end was trimmed by 1 base and the J gene end by 0 bases; junction bases not matched to a gene: 5. Germline V gene sequence: CDR1 GTSNPN, CDR2 SVGIG (reference sequence). The CDR3 reads CAWSGTSGSSSYEQYF. DNA of the CDR3: TGTGCCTGGAGTGGGACTAGCGGGTCGAGCTCCTACGAGCAGTACTTC.

This clonotype was seen many times. V and J are TRBV19 and TRBJ1-5; TRBD1 might be the D (5 bases). The CDR3 covers 14 residues. V lost 4 bases and J lost 4, with 11 bases in between. Germline assignment: CDR1 LNHDA and CDR2 SQIVND (reference sequence). The CDR3 reads CASSNLPGNQPQHF. In DNA, the CDR3 is TGTGCCAGTAGTAACCTGCCAGGGAATCAGCCCCAGCATTTT.

Many counts were recorded for this clonotype. The V call is TRBV12-3 or TRBV12-4, the J call TRBJ2-7; D unclear. The V gene lost 4 bases and the J gene lost 4 bases, with 11 bases spanning the gap. The CDR3 has 13 residues. CDR3 in amino acids: CASSSDGWYEQYF. CDR3 nucleotides: TGTGCCAGCAGTTCGGACGGGTGGTACGAGCAGTACTTC.

This clonotype was found many times. The chain joins TRBV7-2 to TRBJ2-7; TRBD2 is a possible D gene (5 bases). CDR3 length: 13 amino acids. Germline CDR1 SGHTA, CDR2 FQGNSA. V lost 3 bases and J lost 5, with 11 bases in between. This CDR3 is CASSFGVGDEQYF. Written as DNA, the CDR3 is TGTGCCAGCAGCTTCGGGGTCGGGGACGAGCAGTACTTC.

This clonotype was counted between two and nine times. This chain joins TRBV5-1 and TRBJ2-2; 8 bases match TRBD2. Trimming took 4 bases from V and 0 from J; bases not matched to a gene: 2. The CDR3 extends over 15 amino acids. The germline V gene has CDR1 SGHRS and CDR2 YFSETQ. The CDR3 here is CASSVSGTNTGELFF. For the CDR3, the DNA is TGCGCCAGCAGCGTTAGCGGGACGAACACCGGGGAGCTGTTTTTT.

This clonotype was observed once. The chain employs TRBV2 and TRBJ1-5; D is unclear. The germline CDR1 and CDR2 sequences are SNHLY and FYNNEI. Trimming removed 4 bases from V and 7 bases from J, with 14 bases in between. The CDR3 sequence is 14 residues long. CDR3 loop: CASSVAGIRQPQHF. The CDR3 coding sequence is TGTGCCAGCAGTGTTGCCGGGATACGGCAGCCCCAGCATTTT.

The sample holds many counts of this clonotype. The genes are TRBV12-3 or TRBV12-4 and TRBJ1-2; TRBD1 matches at 9 bases. The CDR3 is made up of 13 amino acids. The trim removed 6 bases at V and 9 bases at J, leaving 8 bases unmatched. In DNA, the CDR3 is TGTGCCAGCAGCCGACGGACAGGGGAAAGCTACACCTTC. Its protein product is CASSRRTGESYTF.

The chain joins TRBV7-2 to TRBJ2-4; D may correspond to TRBD1 or TRBD2 (5 bases each). Germline CDR1 is SGHTA and CDR2 is FQGNSA. The CDR3 is 16 residues long. Trimming pared 1 base from V and 4 bases from J, leaving 14 bases between. CDR3 in amino acids: CASSLGRGQEKNIQYF. The CDR3 region has the DNA TGTGCCAGCAGCTTAGGCCGGGGCCAGGAAAAAAACATTCAGTACTTC.

This sequence joins TRBV18 and TRBJ1-1; TRBD1 is a possible D gene (5 bases). The germline V gene encodes CDR1 KGHSH and CDR2 LQKENI. The CDR3 is 15 residues long. The V and J ends lost 2 bases and 10 bases respectively, with 20 bases between them. CDR3 sequence reads: CASSPSMELRGGAFF. The CDR3, as DNA: TGTGCCAGCTCACCATCGATGGAACTCCGTGGGGGAGCTTTCTTT.

The sample holds many counts of this clonotype. The chain links TRBV19 to TRBJ2-7; possible D gene TRBD1, 6 bases. Per germline, CDR1 LNHDA and CDR2 SQIVND (reference sequence). V lost 5 bases and J 4 bases, leaving 18 bases between the germline ends. The CDR3 loop spans 15 amino acids. The CDR3 loop reads CASSFKQGSGYEQYF. The CDR3 coding sequence is TGTGCCAGTAGTTTTAAACAGGGAAGTGGGTACGAGCAGTACTTC.

This clonotype has more than one count but fewer than ten. This CDR3 reads CASSPGTSEGNEQYF. The CDR3 DNA sequence: TGTGCCAGCAGCCCCGGGACTAGCGAGGGGAACGAGCAGTACTTC. This sequence joins TRBV7-3 and TRBJ2-7, with TRBD2 matching over 10 bases. This CDR3 comprises 15 residues. The V and J ends lost 5 bases and 5 bases, in that order; junction bases with no gene match: 9. CDR1 and CDR2 (germline): SGHTA, FQGTGA.

This clonotype was counted at least ten times. This sequence joins TRBV12-5 and TRBJ2-7; TRBD1 agrees at 10 bases. J lost 4 bases, V lost 0 bases, and 6 bases had no gene match. Looked up from germline, CDR1 is LGHNT and CDR2 is FRNRAP. The CDR3 length is 16 residues. CDR3 loop: CASGLVTGTGEYEQYF. The CDR3, as DNA: TGTGCTAGTGGTTTGGTTACTGGGACAGGGGAATACGAGCAGTACTTC. Using reference TRBV12-5 and TRBJ2-7 for the parts outside the CDR3, the full variable domain is DARVTQTPRHKVTEMGQEVTMRCQPILGHNTVFWYRQTMMQGLELLAYFRNRAPLDDSGMPKDRFSAEMPDATLATLKIQPSEPRDSAVYFCASGLVTGTGEYEQYFGPGTRLTVT.

This clonotype was counted at least ten times. The V and J genes are TRBV27 and TRBJ1-5; D is perhaps TRBD1 (6 bases). The CDR3 covers 17 residues. Per germline, CDR1 MNHEY and CDR2 SMNVEV (reference sequence). The V and J ends lost 6 bases and 0 bases respectively, with 18 bases between them. The CDR3 sequence: CASRRRFGTSSNQPQHF. The CDR3 DNA reads TGTGCCAGCAGAAGACGATTCGGGACAAGTAGCAATCAGCCCCAGCATTTT.

This clonotype was detected many times. The chain employs TRBV24-1 and TRBJ2-5; tentatively, D is TRBD1 (5 bases). V was trimmed by 4 bases and J by 5 bases, leaving 16 bases between them. CDR1 is KGHDR and CDR2 is SFDVKD in the germline V gene. The length of the CDR3 is 15 residues. CDR3 loop: CATSDPMDKGETQYF. The CDR3 nucleotides are TGTGCCACCAGTGACCCTATGGACAAGGGGGAGACCCAGTACTTC.

This clonotype appeared a few times. The chain employs TRBV2 and TRBJ2-1, with no clear D. Germline V lookup: CDR1 SNHLY, CDR2 FYNNEI. This CDR3 spans 15 amino acids. V was pared by 2 bases and J by 2 bases, with 10 bases between. This chain's CDR3 is CASSENDPTYNEQFF. Here the CDR3 DNA reads TGTGCCAGCAGTGAAAACGACCCTACCTACAATGAGCAGTTCTTC.